This T cell receptor (beta chain) emerged from a study of regulatory T cells in long-lasting Graves disease. Overall study context: Graves' patients who were just diagnosed had used antithyroid drugs for under 3 months. Study-level points and caveats: Rather than thyroid tissue, only peripheral blood underwent study.

Germline-derived CDR1 and CDR2 are SGHVS and FQNEAQ. This CDR3 is 15 amino acids long. The J segment lost 8 bases and the V segment lost 5 bases, leaving 8 bases of the junction unmatched. Construction of the TCR beta libraries employed iRepertoire HTBI primers in conjunction with Arm-PCR of CDR3 regions. In TCRdb, the multiplex PCR reads were re-called with MiXCR into one record per CDR3 protein. The sample carries about 540,000 distinct CDR3 sequences, approximately 13% recorded once. Note on this clonotype: Its target is not known.

Time point described: newly diagnosed GD, antithyroid drugs for less than 3 months. Preparation of the TCR library used RNA extracted from PBMCs. As a group, patients came from one endocrinology department in Xi'an, China. The sample was also linked to a second study, of T cells in Graves' hyperthyroidism and ophthalmopathy. That work adds: Using 13 V-J features, a model discriminated ophthalmopathy from stable hyperthyroidism.

This TCR derives from a man in his thirties or forties with Graves disease. The chain has TRBV7-8 and TRBJ2-1, with 11 bases aligning to TRBD2. Sequenced here: peripheral blood mononuclear cells (PBMCs), sampled at new diagnosis, from a patient treated with antithyroid drugs. CDR3: CASSRIAGGSYEQFF. Written as DNA, the CDR3 is TGTGCCAGCAGCCGAATAGCGGGAGGGTCTTATGAGCAGTTCTTC.